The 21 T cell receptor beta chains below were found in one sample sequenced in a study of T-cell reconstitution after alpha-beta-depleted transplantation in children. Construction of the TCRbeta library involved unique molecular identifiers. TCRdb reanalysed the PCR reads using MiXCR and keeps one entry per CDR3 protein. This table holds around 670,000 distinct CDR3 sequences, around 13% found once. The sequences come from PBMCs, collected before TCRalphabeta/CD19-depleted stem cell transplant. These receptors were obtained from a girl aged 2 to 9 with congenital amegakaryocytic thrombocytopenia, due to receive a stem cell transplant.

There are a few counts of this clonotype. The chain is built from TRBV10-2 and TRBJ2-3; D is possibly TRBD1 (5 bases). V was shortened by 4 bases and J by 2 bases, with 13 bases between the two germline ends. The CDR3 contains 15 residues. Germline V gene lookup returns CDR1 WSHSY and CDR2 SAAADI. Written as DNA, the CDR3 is TGCGCCAGCAGTGCGGACGGCAGGGACACAGATACGCAGTATTTT. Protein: CASSADGRDTDTQYF.

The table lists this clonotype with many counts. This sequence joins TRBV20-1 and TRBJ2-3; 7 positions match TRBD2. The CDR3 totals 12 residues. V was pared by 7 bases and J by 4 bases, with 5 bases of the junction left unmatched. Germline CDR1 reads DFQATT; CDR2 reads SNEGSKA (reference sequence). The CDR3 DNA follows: TGCAGTGGTGGCGGGAGCTCAGATACGCAGTATTTT. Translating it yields CSGGGSSDTQYF.

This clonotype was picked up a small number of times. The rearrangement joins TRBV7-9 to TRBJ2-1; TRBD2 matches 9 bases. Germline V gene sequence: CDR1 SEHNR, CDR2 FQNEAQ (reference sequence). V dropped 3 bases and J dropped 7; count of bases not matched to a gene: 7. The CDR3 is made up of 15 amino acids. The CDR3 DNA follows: TGTGCCAGCAGCTTTCCACTAGCGGGTGAAAATGAGCAGTTCTTC. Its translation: CASSFPLAGENEQFF.

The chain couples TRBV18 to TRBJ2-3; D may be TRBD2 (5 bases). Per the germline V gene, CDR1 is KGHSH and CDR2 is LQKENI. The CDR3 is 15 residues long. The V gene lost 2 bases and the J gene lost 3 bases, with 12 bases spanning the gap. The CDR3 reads CASSPSVERTDTQYF. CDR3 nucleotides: TGTGCCAGCTCACCATCGGTAGAGCGGACAGATACGCAGTATTTT.

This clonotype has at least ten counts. CDR3 in DNA: TGCAGTGCCTCGACTAGGCGAGAGACCCAGTACTTC. This gives the protein CSASTRRETQYF. This sequence joins TRBV20-1 and TRBJ2-5; TRBD2 is a possible D gene (6 bases). V dropped 6 bases and J dropped 4 bases, with 12 bases sitting between them. Germline CDR1 DFQATT, CDR2 SNEGSKA (reference sequence). The CDR3 length is 12 residues.

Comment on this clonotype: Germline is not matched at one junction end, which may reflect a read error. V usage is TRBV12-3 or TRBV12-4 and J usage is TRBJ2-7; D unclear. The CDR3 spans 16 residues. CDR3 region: CASSWVVQALFYEQCF. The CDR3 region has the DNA TGTGCCAGCAGTTGGGTCGTCCAGGCACTTTTCTACGAGCAGTGCTTC.

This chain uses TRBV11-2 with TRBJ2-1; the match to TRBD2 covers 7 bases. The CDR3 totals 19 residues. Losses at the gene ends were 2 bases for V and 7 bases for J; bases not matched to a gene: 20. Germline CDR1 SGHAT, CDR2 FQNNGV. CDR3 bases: TGTGCCAGCAGCTTAATAAACACAGGACTAGGTTCTCCGAGGAATGAGCAGTTCTTC. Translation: CASSLINTGLGSPRNEQFF.

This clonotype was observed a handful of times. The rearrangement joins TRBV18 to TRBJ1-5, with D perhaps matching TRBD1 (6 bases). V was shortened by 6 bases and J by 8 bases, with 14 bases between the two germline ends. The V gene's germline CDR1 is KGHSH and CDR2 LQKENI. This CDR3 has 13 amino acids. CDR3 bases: TGTGCCAGCTCGATAGGACAGCCCGAGCCCCAGCATTTT. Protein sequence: CASSIGQPEPQHF.

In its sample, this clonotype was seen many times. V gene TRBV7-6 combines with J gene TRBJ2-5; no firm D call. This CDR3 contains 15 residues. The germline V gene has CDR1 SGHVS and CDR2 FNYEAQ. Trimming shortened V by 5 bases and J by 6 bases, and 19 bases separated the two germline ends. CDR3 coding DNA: TGTGCCAGCAGCCCCACAAGGACGGTCAAGAAGACCCAGTACTTC. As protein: CASSPTRTVKKTQYF.

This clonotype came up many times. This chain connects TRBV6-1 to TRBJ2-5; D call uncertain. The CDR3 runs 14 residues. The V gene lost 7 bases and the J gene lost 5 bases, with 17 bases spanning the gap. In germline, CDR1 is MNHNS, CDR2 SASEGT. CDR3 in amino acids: CASIGWSNGETQYF. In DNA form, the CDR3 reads TGTGCCAGCATTGGTTGGAGTAACGGTGAGACCCAGTACTTC.

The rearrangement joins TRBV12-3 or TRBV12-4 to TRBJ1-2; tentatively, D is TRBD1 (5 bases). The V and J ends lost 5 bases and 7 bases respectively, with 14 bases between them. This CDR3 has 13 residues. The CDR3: CASSNPGPGGYTF. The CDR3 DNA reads TGTGCCAGCAGTAATCCGGGACCCGGTGGCTACACCTTC.

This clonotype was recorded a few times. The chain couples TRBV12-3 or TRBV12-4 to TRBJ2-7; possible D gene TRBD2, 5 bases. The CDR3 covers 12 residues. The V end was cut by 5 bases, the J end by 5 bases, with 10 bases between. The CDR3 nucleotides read TGTGCCAGCAGTCGGACTTCACACGAGCAGTACTTC. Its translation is CASSRTSHEQYF.

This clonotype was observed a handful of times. The CDR3 DNA is TGTGCCACCTCGGACGGCTTCAGGACCCAGTACTTC. Amino acids: CATSDGFRTQYF. The chain uses TRBV12-3 or TRBV12-4 and TRBJ2-5, with unresolved D. V lost 10 bases to trimming and J lost 7 bases, with 16 bases between them. CDR3 length: 12 residues.

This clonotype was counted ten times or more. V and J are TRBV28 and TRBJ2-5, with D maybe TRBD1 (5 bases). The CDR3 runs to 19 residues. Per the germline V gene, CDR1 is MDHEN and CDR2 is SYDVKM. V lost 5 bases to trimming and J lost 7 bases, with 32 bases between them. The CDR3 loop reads CASSRTRWGLGAQSATQYF. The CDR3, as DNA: TGTGCCAGCAGTCGGACACGTTGGGGTCTAGGGGCCCAGAGTGCGACCCAGTACTTC.

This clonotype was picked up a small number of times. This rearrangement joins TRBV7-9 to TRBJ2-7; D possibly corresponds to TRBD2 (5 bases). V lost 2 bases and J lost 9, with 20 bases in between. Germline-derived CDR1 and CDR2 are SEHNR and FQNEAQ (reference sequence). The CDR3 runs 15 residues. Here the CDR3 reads CASSLTSLEYGRQYF. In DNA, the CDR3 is TGTGCCAGCAGCTTAACTTCACTAGAGTATGGTCGGCAGTACTTC.

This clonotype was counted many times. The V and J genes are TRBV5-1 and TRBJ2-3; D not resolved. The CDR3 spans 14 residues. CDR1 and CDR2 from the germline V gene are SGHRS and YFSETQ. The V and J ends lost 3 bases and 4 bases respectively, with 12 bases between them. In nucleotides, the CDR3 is TGCGCCAGCAGCTGGCGGCGTGGTTCAGATACGCAGTATTTT. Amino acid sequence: CASSWRRGSDTQYF.

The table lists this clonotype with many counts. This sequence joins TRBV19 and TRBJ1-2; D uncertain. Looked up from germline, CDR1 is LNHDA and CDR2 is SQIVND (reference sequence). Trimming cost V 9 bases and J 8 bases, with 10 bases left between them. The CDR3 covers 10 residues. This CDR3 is CASLGSGYTF. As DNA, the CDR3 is TGTGCCAGCCTCGGATCGGGCTACACCTTC.

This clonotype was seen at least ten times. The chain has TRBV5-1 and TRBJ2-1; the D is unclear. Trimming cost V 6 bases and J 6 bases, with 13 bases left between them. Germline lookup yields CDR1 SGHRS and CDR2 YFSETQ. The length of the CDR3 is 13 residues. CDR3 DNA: TGCGCCAGCATCGGTGTGGGCCTCAATGAGCAGTTCTTC. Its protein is CASIGVGLNEQFF.

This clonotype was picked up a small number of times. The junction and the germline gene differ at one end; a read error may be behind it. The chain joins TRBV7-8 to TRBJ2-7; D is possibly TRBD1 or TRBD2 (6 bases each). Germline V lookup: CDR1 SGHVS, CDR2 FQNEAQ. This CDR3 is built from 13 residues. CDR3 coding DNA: TGTGCCAGCAGCTTAGAGGGGGGTCCAGGAGATAACTTC. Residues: CASSLEGGPGDNF.

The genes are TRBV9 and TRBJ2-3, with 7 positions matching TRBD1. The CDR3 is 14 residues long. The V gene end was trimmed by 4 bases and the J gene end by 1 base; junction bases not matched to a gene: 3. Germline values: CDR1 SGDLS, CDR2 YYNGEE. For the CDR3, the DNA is TGTGCCAGCAGCCCACAGGGGCGCACAGATACGCAGTATTTT. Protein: CASSPQGRTDTQYF.

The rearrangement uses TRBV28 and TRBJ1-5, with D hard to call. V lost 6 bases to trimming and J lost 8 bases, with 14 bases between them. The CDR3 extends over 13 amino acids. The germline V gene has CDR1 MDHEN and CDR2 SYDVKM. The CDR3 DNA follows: TGTGCCAGCAGGCCAACCCGGACCGAGCCCCAGCATTTT. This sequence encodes CASRPTRTEPQHF.